This T cell receptor beta chain was captured by sequencing in a study of T cells in localized non-small cell lung cancer. The germline V gene has CDR1 SGDLS and CDR2 YYNGEE. This CDR3 is 16 amino acids long. Deletions cut 3 bases from V and 9 bases from J, with 24 bases between. Data came from immunoSEQ multiplex PCR; TCRdb stores just in-frame clones and leaves some out. The sample holds 70,000 to 85,000 clones, roughly 83% seen once. This specimen was peripheral blood, taken before any cancer treatment. V usage is TRBV9 and J usage is TRBJ1-2; tentatively, D is TRBD1 (5 bases). The TCR sequence derives from a female donor at least 60 years old with stage I lung adenocarcinoma. This CDR3 reads CASSARGAAEEGSYTF. The CDR3 nucleotides are TGTGCCAGCAGCGCCCGAGGGGCCGCCGAGGAGGGGAGCTACACCTTC.